A selection of T cell receptor beta chains follows, all from one sample in a study. TCRdb redid the calling of the 5' RACE reads with MiXCR, one entry per CDR3 protein. Of tens of thousands of distinct CDR3 sequences detected, roughly 28% appear once; the ten largest clones hold 3.2%. Material: tumor-infiltrating memory CD4+ T cells sorted from the breast tumor. The receptors stem from a female donor with breast cancer. The CDR3 runs from the conserved cysteine through the conserved F or W. Each record gives: V gene, D gene, J gene, CDR3 length, clone size, CDR3 DNA, CDR3 protein. The D gene is left open where the match is weak. A row's size may be missing; if present it is once, few, many or a size class.

TRBV24-1	NA	TRBJ1-5	18	NA	TGTGCCACCAGTGATGGGGTGCAGGGTAGTGGTAGCAATCAGCCCCAGCATTTT	CATSDGVQGSGSNQPQHF
TRBV15	TRBD1	TRBJ2-7	15	few	TGTGCCACCAGCAGAGAGGGGCGACAGGGCGGCGAGCAGTACTTC	CATSREGRQGGEQYF
TRBV7-3	TRBD1	TRBJ1-1	13	few	TGTGCCAGCAGCTACCAGGGGGCCACTGAAGCTTTCTTT	CASSYQGATEAFF
TRBV5-1	NA	TRBJ1-4	13	many	TGCGCCAGCAGCTTGGCGGAACGCCCAGAACTGTTTTTT	CASSLAERPELFF
TRBV6-1	NA	TRBJ2-1	13	NA	TGTGCCAGCAGTGGGCCACTTGATGGTGAGCAGTTCTTC	CASSGPLDGEQFF
TRBV6-2/TRBV6-3	NA	TRBJ2-2	11	NA	TGTGCCAGCAGAGACACCGGGGAGCTGTTTTTT	CASRDTGELFF
TRBV20-1	TRBD2	TRBJ2-7	16	NA	TGCAGTGCTGCCAAGACTAGCGGGAGCGAATCCTACGAGCAGTACTTC	CSAAKTSGSESYEQYF
TRBV24-1	NA	TRBJ1-2	13	NA	TGTGCCACCAGCGATCGACACCGCGGGGGCTACACCTTC	CATSDRHRGGYTF
TRBV7-2	NA	TRBJ1-1	15	NA	TGTGCCAGCAGCCCGGTCACCTCCAGGGTATCTGAAGCTTTCTTT	CASSPVTSRVSEAFF
TRBV5-6	TRBD2	TRBJ2-5	15	few	TGTGCCAGCAGCCCGGTTTGGGAGGGATCAGAGACCCAGTACTTC	CASSPVWEGSETQYF
TRBV7-2	NA	TRBJ1-5	18	many	TGTGCCAGCAGCTTAGGGATGGCGGGGGCCAGCGGCAATCAGCCCCAGCATTTT	CASSLGMAGASGNQPQHF
TRBV5-1	TRBD2	TRBJ2-7	14	NA	TGCGCCAGCAGCCCTAGCGGGAAGAAGTACGAGCAGTACTTC	CASSPSGKKYEQYF
TRBV6-2/TRBV6-3	NA	TRBJ2-7	13	once	TGTGCCAACATCCGGCAGGGGAGTGACGAGCAGTACTTC	CANIRQGSDEQYF
TRBV7-9	NA	TRBJ1-2	15	few	TGTGCCAGCACCTTTGCCCCGGGCAGGAGCTATGGCTACACCTTC	CASTFAPGRSYGYTF
TRBV5-6	NA	TRBJ1-3	17	NA	TGTGCCAGCAGCGAACAGCGTCTTTATTACTCTGGAAACACCATATATTTT	CASSEQRLYYSGNTIYF
TRBV20-1	TRBD2	TRBJ2-1	11	once	TGCAGTGCTAGGACTAGCACTGAGCAGTTCTTC	CSARTSTEQFF
TRBV5-1	NA	TRBJ1-2	14	NA	TGCGCCAGCAGCTTAGACAGTGCTAACTATGGCTACACCTTC	CASSLDSANYGYTF
TRBV4-1	TRBD1	TRBJ1-1	17	few	TGCGCCAGCAGCCAAGGGCGACAGACAGGGCTGAGGACTGAAGCTTTCTTT	CASSQGRQTGLRTEAFF